This T cell receptor beta chain is drawn from a study of low-dose radiotherapy and immunotherapy resistance in tumors. Overall study context: Every 2 weeks, cohort 1 got 0.5 Gy, reaching 6.5 Gy to the planning target volume. The study administered intravenous cyclophosphamide at 200 mg/m2 every two weeks, one day ahead of radiation and immunotherapy.

CDR3 size: 15 residues. V gave up 4 bases and J gave up 7 bases, with 14 bases separating them. From germline, CDR1 is LGHDT and CDR2 YNNKEL (reference sequence). Time point: before trial treatment. Donors were given nivolumab, ipilimumab, aspirin, low-dose cyclophosphamide and low-dose radiotherapy. This clonotype appeared many times. Primers targeting TRAV and TRBV primed first-strand cDNA, covering alpha and beta chains. The authors amplified TCRs for 15 to 25 PCR cycles with a constant-region primer and a V-primer adapter. MiXCR was run by TCRdb on the reads, yielding one entry per CDR3 protein. Found here are 80,000 to 95,000 distinct CDR3 sequences, 9.4% of them singletons; the top ten hold about 1%.

The chain joins TRBV3-1 to TRBJ1-6, with D tentatively TRBD1 (6 bases). Specimen: PBMCs, collected before treatment. The source is a male donor with prostate cancer. The CDR3 sequence: CASSPGGGGNSPLHF. The CDR3 DNA is TGTGCCAGCAGCCCCGGGGGCGGGGGAAATTCACCCCTCCACTTT.